This TCR beta chain was identified in a study of blood T cell repertoires in COVID-19. Profiled with immunoSEQ multiplex PCR; TCRdb holds only in-frame clones, not every one. Among under 400,000 clones listed, more than 70% were seen once. CDR1 MNHEY and CDR2 SMNVEV come from the germline V gene (reference sequence). The CDR3 has 12 amino acids. The V gene end was trimmed by 5 bases and the J gene end by 4 bases; junction bases not matched to a gene: 1. The receptor comes from a man between 40 and 49 years old in a cohort exposed to, infected with or recovered from COVID-19 (not recorded which). V and J are TRBV27 and TRBJ1-1; 7 bases map to TRBD1. Input material: PBMCs or T cells enriched from blood (not recorded which). CDR3 bases: TGTGCCAGCAGTGAGGGGGCCACTGAAGCTTTCTTT. Amino acid sequence: CASSEGATEAFF.